This TCR beta chain originates from a study of blood T cell repertoires in COVID-19. Across the study: Samples taken during acute and convalescent COVID-19 were collected in the United States, Italy and Spain. T cells, B-cell-depleted T cells, or PBMCs provided the cDNA or gDNA that served as material.

The V gene end was trimmed by 4 bases and the J gene end by 2 bases; junction bases not matched to a gene: 9. Germline CDR1 SGHKS, CDR2 YYEKEE (reference sequence). The length of the CDR3 is 15 residues. The age range of participants was 18 to 89 years, with residence in fewer than 25 US areas. In the authors' workflow: Nucleated cell number was recorded as an estimate derived from reference gene primer amplification. The repertoire was sequenced with immunoSEQ multiplex PCR; TCRdb's copy has only in-frame clones and lacks some. That table supplies the V and J calls and clone size; D and trimming were determined from the DNA. The sample lists approximately 400,000 clones, 88% occurring once.

Specimen: PBMCs or T cells enriched from blood (not recorded which). The J gene is TRBJ2-7, the V gene TRBV5-5; 7 positions agree with TRBD1. This TCR was sampled from a woman aged 18-35 years who had recovered from COVID-19. CDR3 sequence (DNA): TGTGCCAGCAGCCCCCAACAGGGGAGCGCCTACGAGCAGTACTTC. This sequence encodes CASSPQQGSAYEQYF.